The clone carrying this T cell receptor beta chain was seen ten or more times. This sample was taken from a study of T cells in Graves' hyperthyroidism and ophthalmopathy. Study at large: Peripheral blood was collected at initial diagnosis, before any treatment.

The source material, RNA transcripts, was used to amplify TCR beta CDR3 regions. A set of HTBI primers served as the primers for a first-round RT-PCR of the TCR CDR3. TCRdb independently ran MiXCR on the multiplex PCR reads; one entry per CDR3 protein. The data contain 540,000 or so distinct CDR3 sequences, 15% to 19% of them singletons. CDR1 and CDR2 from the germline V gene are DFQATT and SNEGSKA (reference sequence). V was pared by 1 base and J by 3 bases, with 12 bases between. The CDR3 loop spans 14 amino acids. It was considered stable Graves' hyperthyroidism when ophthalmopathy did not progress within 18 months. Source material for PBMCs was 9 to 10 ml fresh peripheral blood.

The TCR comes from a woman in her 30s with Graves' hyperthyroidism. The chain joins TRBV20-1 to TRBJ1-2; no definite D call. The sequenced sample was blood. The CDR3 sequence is CSARVGEVYYGYTF. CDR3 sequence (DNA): TGCAGTGCTAGAGTGGGAGAGGTGTACTATGGCTACACCTTC.